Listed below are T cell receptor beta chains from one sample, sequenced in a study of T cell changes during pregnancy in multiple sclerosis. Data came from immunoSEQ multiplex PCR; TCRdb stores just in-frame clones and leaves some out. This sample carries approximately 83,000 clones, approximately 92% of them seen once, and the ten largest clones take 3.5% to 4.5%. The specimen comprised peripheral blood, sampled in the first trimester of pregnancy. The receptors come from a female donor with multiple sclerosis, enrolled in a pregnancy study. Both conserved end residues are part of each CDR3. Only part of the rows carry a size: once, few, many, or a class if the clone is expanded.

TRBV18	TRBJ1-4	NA	CASSPGVGTGDEKLFF
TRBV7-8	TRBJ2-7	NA	CASSLPGGGSYEQYF
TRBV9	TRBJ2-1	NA	CASSVGAGGPYNEQFF
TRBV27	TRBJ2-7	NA	CASSLGGSSYEQYF
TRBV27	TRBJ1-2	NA	CATQGAYGYTF
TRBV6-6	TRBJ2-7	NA	CASSYSTGNKDEQYF
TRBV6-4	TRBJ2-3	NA	CASSDGISGADTQYF
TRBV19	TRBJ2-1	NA	CASSTYGGGSYNEQFF
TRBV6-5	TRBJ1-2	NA	CASSYLSGYGYTF
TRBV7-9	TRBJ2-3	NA	CASSPGLTSVSSTDTQYF
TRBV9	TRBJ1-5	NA	CASSAQGGRNQPQHF
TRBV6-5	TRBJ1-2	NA	CASSYPEGRGYTF
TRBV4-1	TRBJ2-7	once	CASSHIDRGDYEQYF
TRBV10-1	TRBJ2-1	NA	CASSEGLGGAERNEQFF
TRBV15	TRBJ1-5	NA	CATSRKTGYQPQHF
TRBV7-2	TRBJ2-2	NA	CASSTRDANTGELFF
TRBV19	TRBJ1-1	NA	CASSPADSLNTEAFF
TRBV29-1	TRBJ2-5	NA	CSVAGGPYETQYF
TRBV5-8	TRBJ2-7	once	CASSAGRDPDF
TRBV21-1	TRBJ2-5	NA	CASPWGDRGGVGTQYF
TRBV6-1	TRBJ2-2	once	CASSARTGDTGELFF
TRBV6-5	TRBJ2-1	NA	CASSYWPASYNEQFF
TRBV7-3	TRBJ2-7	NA	CASSLSTGSEQYF
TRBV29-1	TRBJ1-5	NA	CSVEPSFGQDLSNQPQHF
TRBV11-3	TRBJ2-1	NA	CASSLGRGSNEQFF
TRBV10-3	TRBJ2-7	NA	CAIKSQGAGEQYF
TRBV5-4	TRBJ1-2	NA	CASSLGGRVNYGYTF
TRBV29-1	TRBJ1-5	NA	CSVNRGPSVNQPQHF
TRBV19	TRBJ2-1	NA	CASSIEGSGATEQFF
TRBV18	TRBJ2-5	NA	CASSPPALAGAQETQYF
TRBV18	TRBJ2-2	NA	CASSPNSGTGELFF
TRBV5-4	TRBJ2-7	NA	CASSSRGGRGSYEQYF
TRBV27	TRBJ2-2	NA	CASSFGTYVSGELFF
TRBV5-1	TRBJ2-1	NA	CASSLRQGIRYEQFF
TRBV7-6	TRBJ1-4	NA	CASSPDRRATNEKLFF
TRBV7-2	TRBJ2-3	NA	CASGSGGVPDTQYF
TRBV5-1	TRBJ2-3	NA	CASSISRDTQYF
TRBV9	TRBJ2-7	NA	CASSRSGGASYEQYF
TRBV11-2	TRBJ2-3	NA	CASMPRINRGEGTDTQYF
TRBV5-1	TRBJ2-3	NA	CASSWDRGTDTQYF
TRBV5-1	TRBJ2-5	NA	CASSLGDPGQETQYF
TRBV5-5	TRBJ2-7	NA	CASSTREPPYEQYF
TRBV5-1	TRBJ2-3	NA	CASRSGTSGSTDTQYF
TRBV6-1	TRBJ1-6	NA	CASSEDWDRGIDDSPLHF
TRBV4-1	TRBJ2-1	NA	CASSTLDRAREQFF
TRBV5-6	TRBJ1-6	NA	CASSLGDRDNSPLHF
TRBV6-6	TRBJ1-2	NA	CASSYSRGWYGYTF
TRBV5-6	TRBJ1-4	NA	CASSLYSPNEKLFF
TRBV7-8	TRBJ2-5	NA	CASSFGLAGGKQETQYF
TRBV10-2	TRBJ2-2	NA	CASSEVSVVGTGELFF
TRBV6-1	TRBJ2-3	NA	CASSELLSGVRTDTQYF
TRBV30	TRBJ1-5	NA	CAWGRGNTQPQHF
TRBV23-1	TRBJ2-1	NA	CASSPGGHYNEQFF
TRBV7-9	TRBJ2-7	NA	CASSLGQVSYEQYF
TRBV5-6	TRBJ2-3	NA	CASSDPWASISADTQYF
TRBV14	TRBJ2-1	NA	CASSQDRVDHSSYNEQFF
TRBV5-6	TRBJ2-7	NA	CASSSGGSYEQYF
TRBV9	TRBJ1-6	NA	CASSVETGKRSPLHF
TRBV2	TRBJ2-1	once	CASLSGGANEQFF